These T cell receptor beta chains were read from a single sample in a study of T cells in Graves' hyperthyroidism and ophthalmopathy. MiXCR, applied by TCRdb to the multiplex PCR reads, yields one record per CDR3 protein. This sample has around 720,000 distinct CDR3 sequences, with 35% found just once. Sequencing was carried out using blood. All receptors derive from a middle-aged woman with Graves' hyperthyroidism. Both conserved end residues are part of each CDR3. The D gene is left open where the match is weak. The size of a clone is reported for some rows only, either as once, few or many, or as a class for expanded clones.

v_gene	len	j_gene	d_gene	abundance	CDR3nt	CDR3aa
TRBV10-3	13	TRBJ1-2	TRBD1	many	TGTGCCAGCTCGGACAGGGCCAACTATGGCTACACCTTC	CASSDRANYGYTF
TRBV6-5	15	TRBJ1-2	.	.	TGTGCCGGCAGTTACGAAAGGGAACCACACTATGGCTACACCTTC	CAGSYEREPHYGYTF
TRBV20-1	12	TRBJ2-5	.	.	TGCAGTGCGACCCGAGGGACCGAGACCCAGTACTTC	CSATRGTETQYF
TRBV6-5	13	TRBJ2-5	.	.	TGTGTCAGCAATAGCTATCAAGGAGAGACCCAGTACTTC	CVSNSYQGETQYF
TRBV7-6	12	TRBJ2-3	.	.	TGTGCCAGCAGCTTAGCAACAGATACGCAGTATTTT	CASSLATDTQYF
TRBV5-8	13	TRBJ1-2	.	many	TGTGCCAGCAGTTTTGGACAGACCTATGGCTACACCTTC	CASSFGQTYGYTF
TRBV13	16	TRBJ2-5	TRBD2	few	TGTGCCAGCAGCCTCGATAGCGGGAGTAGAAGAGAGACCCAGTACTTC	CASSLDSGSRRETQYF
TRBV19	15	TRBJ1-5	.	many	.	CASTSGRLSNQPQHF
TRBV7-3	14	TRBJ2-3	.	.	TGTGCCAGCAGCCCCTATCAGACCACAGATACGCAGTATTTT	CASSPYQTTDTQYF
TRBV29-1	12	TRBJ1-4	.	many	TGCAGTGCCCGGACCGCTGGTGAAAAACTGTTTTTT	CSARTAGEKLFF
TRBV15	15	TRBJ2-5	.	many	TGTGCCACCAGCAGGGAAACAAGGTACCAAGAGACCCAGTACTTC	CATSRETRYQETQYF
TRBV6-5	14	TRBJ1-2	.	.	TGTGCCAGCAGATTGGACAGCGAAAACTATGGCTACGCCTTC	CASRLDSENYGYAF
TRBV6-5	16	TRBJ2-7	.	few	TGTGCCAGCAGTTACTCGAACGTGCAGGGAGCTTGGGAGCAGTACTTC	CASSYSNVQGAWEQYF
TRBV10-3	15	TRBJ1-2	.	many	TGTGCCATCAGTGAGTCGTGGGGGCTGCAGAATGGCTACACCTTC	CAISESWGLQNGYTF
TRBV7-3	19	TRBJ2-2	.	.	TGTGCCAGCAGCTTAAATTCGGGTCTCGGGGGGCGCGGAACCGGGGAGCTGTTTTTT	CASSLNSGLGGRGTGELFF